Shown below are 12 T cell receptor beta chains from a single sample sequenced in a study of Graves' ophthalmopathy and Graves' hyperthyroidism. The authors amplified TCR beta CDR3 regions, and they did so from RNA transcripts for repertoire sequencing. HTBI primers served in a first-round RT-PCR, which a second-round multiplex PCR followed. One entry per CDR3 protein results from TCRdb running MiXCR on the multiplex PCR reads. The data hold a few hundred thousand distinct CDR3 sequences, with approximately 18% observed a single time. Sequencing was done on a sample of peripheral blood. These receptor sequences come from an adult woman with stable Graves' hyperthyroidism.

For the CDR3, the DNA is TGTGCCAGCGCCACGAACTATGGCTACACCTTC. It yields the protein CASATNYGYTF. V and J are TRBV28 and TRBJ1-2; no clear D. Germline V CDR1 and CDR2: MDHEN, SYDVKM. Trimming removed 8 bases at V and 2 bases at J, with 6 bases between. This CDR3 comprises 11 residues.

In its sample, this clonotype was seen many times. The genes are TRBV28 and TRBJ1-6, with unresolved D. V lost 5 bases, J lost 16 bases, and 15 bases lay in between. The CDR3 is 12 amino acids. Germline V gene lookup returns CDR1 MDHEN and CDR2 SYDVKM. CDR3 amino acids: CASSKREFPLHF. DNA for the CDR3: TGTGCCAGCAGTAAAAGGGAGTTCCCACTCCACTTT.

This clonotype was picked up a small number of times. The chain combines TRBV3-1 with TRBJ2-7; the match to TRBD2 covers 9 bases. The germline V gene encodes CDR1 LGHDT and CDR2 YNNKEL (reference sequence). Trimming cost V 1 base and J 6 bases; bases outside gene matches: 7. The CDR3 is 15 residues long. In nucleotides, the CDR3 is TGTGCCAGCAGCCAAGCTCCGGGACTAGCACCCGAGCAGTACTTC. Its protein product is CASSQAPGLAPEQYF.

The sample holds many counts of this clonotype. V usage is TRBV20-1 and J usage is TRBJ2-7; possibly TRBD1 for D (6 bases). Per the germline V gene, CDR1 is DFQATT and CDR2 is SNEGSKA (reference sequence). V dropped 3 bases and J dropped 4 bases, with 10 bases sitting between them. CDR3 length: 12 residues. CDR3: CSARGHLYEQYF. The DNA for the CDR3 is TGCAGTGCTAGGGGACATTTATACGAGCAGTACTTC.

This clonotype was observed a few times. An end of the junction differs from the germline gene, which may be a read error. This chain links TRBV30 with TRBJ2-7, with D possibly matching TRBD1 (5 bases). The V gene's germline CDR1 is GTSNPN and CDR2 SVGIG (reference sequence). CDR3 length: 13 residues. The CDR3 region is CGWTRAFSYEQYF. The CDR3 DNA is TGTGGCTGGACCAGGGCTTTTTCCTACGAGCAGTACTTC.

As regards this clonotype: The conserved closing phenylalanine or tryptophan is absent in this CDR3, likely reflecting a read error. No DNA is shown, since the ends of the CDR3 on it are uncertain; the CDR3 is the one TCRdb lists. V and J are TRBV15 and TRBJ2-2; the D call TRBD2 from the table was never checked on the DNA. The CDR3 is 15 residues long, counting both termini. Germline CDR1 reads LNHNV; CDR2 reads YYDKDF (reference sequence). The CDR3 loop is CATSGRDYSTGELWL.

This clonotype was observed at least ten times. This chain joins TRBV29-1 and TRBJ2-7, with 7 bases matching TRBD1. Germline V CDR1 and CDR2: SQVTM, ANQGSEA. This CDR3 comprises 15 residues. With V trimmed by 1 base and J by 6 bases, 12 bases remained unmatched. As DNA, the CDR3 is TGCAGCGTTGAAGGGGGTGAGACAGGGAGCGCCGAGCAGTACTTC. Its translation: CSVEGGETGSAEQYF.

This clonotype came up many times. The CDR3 protein is CASSPSTGGTYTEAFF. CDR3 bases: TGTGCCAGCTCACCTTCAACAGGGGGCACCTACACTGAAGCTTTCTTT. This chain joins TRBV18 and TRBJ1-1; 9 positions match TRBD1. The CDR3 spans 16 residues. Per germline, CDR1 KGHSH and CDR2 LQKENI. The V and J ends lost 3 bases and 3 bases, in that order; junction bases with no gene match: 8.

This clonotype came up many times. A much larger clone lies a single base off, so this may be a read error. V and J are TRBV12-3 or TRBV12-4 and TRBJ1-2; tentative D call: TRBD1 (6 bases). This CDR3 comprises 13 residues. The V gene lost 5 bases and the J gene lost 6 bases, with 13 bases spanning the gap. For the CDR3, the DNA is TGTGCCAGCAGTCTCCAGGGGCGCGATGGCTACACCTTC. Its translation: CASSLQGRDGYTF.

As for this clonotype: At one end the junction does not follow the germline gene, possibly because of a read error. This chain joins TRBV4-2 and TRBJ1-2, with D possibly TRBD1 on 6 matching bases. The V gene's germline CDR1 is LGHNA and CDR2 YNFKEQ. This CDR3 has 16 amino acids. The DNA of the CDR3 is TGTGCCAGCAGCCAAGAACCAGGGGCTTTCGACTATGGCTACGCCTTC. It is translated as CASSQEPGAFDYGYAF.

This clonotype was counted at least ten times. CDR3 residues: CASTDRAFSMNTEAFF. As DNA, the CDR3 is TGTGCCAGCACGGACAGGGCTTTCTCCATGAACACTGAAGCTTTCTTT. The chain is built from TRBV2 and TRBJ1-1, with 8 bases identical to TRBD1. The trim removed 7 bases at V and 0 bases at J, leaving 10 bases unmatched. This CDR3 region has 16 residues. The V gene's germline CDR1 is SNHLY and CDR2 FYNNEI.

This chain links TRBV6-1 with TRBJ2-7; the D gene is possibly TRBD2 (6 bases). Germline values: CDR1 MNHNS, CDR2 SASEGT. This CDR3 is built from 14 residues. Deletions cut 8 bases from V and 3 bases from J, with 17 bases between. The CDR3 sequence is CASPSTRGSYEQYF. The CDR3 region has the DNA TGTGCCAGCCCCTCGACCCGGGGGAGCTACGAGCAGTACTTC.